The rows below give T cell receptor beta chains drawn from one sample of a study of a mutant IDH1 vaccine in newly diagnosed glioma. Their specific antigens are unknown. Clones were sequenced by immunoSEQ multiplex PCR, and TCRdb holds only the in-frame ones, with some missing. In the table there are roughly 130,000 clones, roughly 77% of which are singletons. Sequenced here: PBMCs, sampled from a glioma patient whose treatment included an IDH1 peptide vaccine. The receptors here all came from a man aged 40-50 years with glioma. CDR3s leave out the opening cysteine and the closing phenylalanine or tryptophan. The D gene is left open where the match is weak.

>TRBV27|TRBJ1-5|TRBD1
ASTRTGGGNQPQH
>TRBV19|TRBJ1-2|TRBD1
ASSPDRAAYYGYT
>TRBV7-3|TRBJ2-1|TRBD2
ASSLKAPSGRNEQF
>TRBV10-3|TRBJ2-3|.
AITRGDTDTQY
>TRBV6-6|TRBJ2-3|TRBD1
ASSPTGGADTQY
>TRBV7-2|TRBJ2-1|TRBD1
ASSRDSSAGGNEQF
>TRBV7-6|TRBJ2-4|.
ASSLANGPGGKNIQY
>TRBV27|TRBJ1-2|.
ASSLMGGTTNYGYT
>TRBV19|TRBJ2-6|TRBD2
ASRTSGSGANVLT
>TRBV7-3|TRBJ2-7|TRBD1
ASSLIKGGLYEQY
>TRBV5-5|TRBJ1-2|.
ASSLKRLLYGYT
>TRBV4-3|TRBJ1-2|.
ASSQDYRDNYGYT
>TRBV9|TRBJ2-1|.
ASSVVASGNEQF
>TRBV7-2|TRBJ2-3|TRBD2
ASRLATTDTQY
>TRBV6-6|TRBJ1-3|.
ASTQGIGNTIY
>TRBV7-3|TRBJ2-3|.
ASSSSTDTQY
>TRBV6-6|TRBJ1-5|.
ASTLGGRGNQPQH
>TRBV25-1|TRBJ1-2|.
ASSRPGINYGYT
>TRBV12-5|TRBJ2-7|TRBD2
ASGQGLAGALFLEQY
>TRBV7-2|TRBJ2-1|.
ASSPAGTQQHGEQF
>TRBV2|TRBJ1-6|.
ASSGGGRNNSPLH
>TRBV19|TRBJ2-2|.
ASRLFFSTGELF